The T cell receptor beta chain described here comes from a study of naive and memory T cell subsets. This clonotype was picked up a small number of times. Amplification of ligated cDNA took four PCR rounds with SP2 and nested alpha and beta constant primers. TCRdb independently ran MiXCR on the 5' RACE reads; one entry per CDR3 protein. The sample comprises roughly 56,000 distinct CDR3 sequences, 7% to 8.5% of which are singletons, and about a tenth rests with the top ten. Germline V CDR1 and CDR2: SGHRS, YFSETQ. J was trimmed by 5 bases and V by 4 bases; bases with no gene match: 3. This CDR3 is built from 14 residues. An oligonucleotide containing a UMI was ligated to the 3' end of TCR cDNA. Cells were not sorted; total RNA input targeted roughly 1 to 1000 ng.

V usage is TRBV5-1 and J usage is TRBJ2-7; 13 nucleotides agree with TRBD2. This receptor was obtained from a male donor in good health. CDR3 sequence reads: CASSPGTSGDEQYF. CDR3 bases: TGCGCCAGCAGCCCCGGGACTAGCGGGGACGAGCAGTACTTC.